Presented here are 5 T cell receptor beta chains from one specimen sequenced in a study of identical twins' blood T cells. TCRdb re-called the 5' RACE reads with MiXCR, one entry per CDR3 protein. The repertoire holds 400,000 or so distinct CDR3 sequences, with about 28% as singletons. Sequences were obtained from PBMCs. The receptors were sampled from a woman between 18 and 55 years old in good health.

This clonotype was observed a handful of times. The chain uses TRBV3-1 and TRBJ2-3; D unclear. Between the trimmed V and J ends, which lost 7 bases and 3 bases, there was a span of 11 bases. The CDR3 sequence is 13 residues long. The V gene's germline CDR1 is LGHDT and CDR2 YNNKEL (reference sequence). DNA of the CDR3: TGTGCCAGCATACCCTCAAAAACAGATACGCAGTATTTT. This codes for CASIPSKTDTQYF.

The V gene is TRBV19, the J gene TRBJ1-1; D is uncertain. The V end was cut by 8 bases, the J end by 1 base, with 5 bases between. Germline V gene data show CDR1 as LNHDA and CDR2 as SQIVND (reference sequence). This CDR3 contains 11 residues. The CDR3 nucleotides are TGTGCCAGTGACACGAACACTGAAGCTTTCTTT. Encoded protein: CASDTNTEAFF.

This chain links TRBV11-2 with TRBJ1-5; no firm D call. This CDR3 spans 16 amino acids. V lost 1 base and J 1 base, leaving 11 bases between the germline ends. Germline V gene lookup returns CDR1 SGHAT and CDR2 FQNNGV. The CDR3 spells CASSLGTRTSNQPQHF. DNA for the CDR3: TGTGCCAGCAGCTTAGGGACTCGGACGAGCAATCAGCCCCAGCATTTT.

The chain recombines TRBV28 with TRBJ1-5; 8 bases map to TRBD1. The CDR3 has 16 residues. Looked up from germline, CDR1 is MDHEN and CDR2 is SYDVKM. V shed 2 bases, J shed 2 bases, and the junction held 5 bases outside the gene matches. CDR3 residues: CASSLGTGGGNQPQHF. CDR3 sequence (DNA): TGTGCCAGCAGTTTAGGAACAGGGGGTGGCAATCAGCCCCAGCATTTT.

This clonotype was observed many times. The chain links TRBV10-3 to TRBJ2-7; no clear D. The CDR3 length is 12 residues. Germline assignment: CDR1 ENHRY and CDR2 SYGVKD. Trimming left V 5 bases short and J 0 bases short, with 5 bases between. The CDR3 spells CAISRSSYEQYF. DNA of the CDR3: TGTGCCATCAGTAGGAGCTCCTACGAGCAGTACTTC.